These 21 T cell receptor beta chains originate from one sample sequenced in a study of lymphopenia after photon versus proton radiotherapy. Only in-frame clones appear in the TCRdb table, and some are missing; sequencing was by immunoSEQ multiplex PCR. The data show roughly 63,000 clones, approximately 84% seen once. The source was peripheral blood, collected from a patient treated with proton-based radiotherapy. Receptors were obtained from a man in his 60s with pancreatic cancer.

The J gene is TRBJ2-1, the V gene TRBV18, with 9 bases lining up with TRBD2. CDR1 is KGHSH, CDR2 LQKENI, per germline. The CDR3 covers 16 residues. J was trimmed by 1 base and V by 3 bases; bases with no gene match: 4. CDR3 DNA: TGTGCCAGCTCACCTTTAGCGGGAGAGTCCTACAATGAGCAGTTCTTC. Translating it yields CASSPLAGESYNEQFF.

The rearrangement joins TRBV19 to TRBJ2-5; a weak D match, TRBD2 (6 bases). The CDR3 totals 13 residues. CDR1 is LNHDA and CDR2 is SQIVND in the germline V gene (reference sequence). The V end lost 5 bases, the J end lost 2 bases, and 9 bases lay between the germline ends. The DNA for the CDR3 is TGTGCCAGTAGTTCGGGACTGCAAGAGACCCAGTACTTC. It specifies CASSSGLQETQYF.

The rearrangement joins TRBV4-1 to TRBJ2-7; D is undetermined. Trimming cost V 2 bases and J 2 bases, with 10 bases left between them. The CDR3 is made up of 14 amino acids. Germline values: CDR1 MGHRA, CDR2 YSYEKL. As DNA, the CDR3 is TGCGCCAGCAGCCAATTCCTAGGACCCTACGAGCAGTACTTC. Protein product: CASSQFLGPYEQYF.

The chain uses TRBV5-8 and TRBJ2-5; no firm D call. CDR1 and CDR2 (germline): SGHTS, YDEGEE. This CDR3 region has 15 residues. The germline V and J ends were trimmed by 4 bases and 5 bases, with 18 bases remaining between them. The CDR3 here is CASSPLKQKLETQYF. The DNA of the CDR3 is TGTGCCAGCAGCCCCTTGAAACAAAAGTTGGAGACCCAGTACTTC.

V gene TRBV9 combines with J gene TRBJ2-1; D possibly uses TRBD1 or TRBD2 (5 bases each). The ends were cut back, 0 bases at V and 10 bases at J, with 11 bases in the middle. CDR1 SGDLS and CDR2 YYNGEE come from the germline V gene. The CDR3 extends over 13 amino acids. In DNA form, the CDR3 reads TGTGCCAGCAGCGTAGGGGACCTTGTAGAGCAGTTCTTC. Translating it yields CASSVGDLVEQFF. Variable domain in full (rest from reference TRBV9 and TRBJ2-1): DSGVTQTPKHLITATGQRVTLRCSPRSGDLSVYWYQQSLDQGLQFLIQYYNGEERAKGNILERFSAQQFPDLHSELNLSSLELGDSALYFCASSVGDLVEQFFGPGTRLTVL.

The chain recombines TRBV5-1 with TRBJ2-3; D could derive from TRBD1 or TRBD2 (5 bases each). This CDR3 has 12 amino acids. Germline V gene data show CDR1 as SGHRS and CDR2 as YFSETQ. Between the trimmed V and J ends, which lost 6 bases and 5 bases, there was a span of 10 bases. The chain's CDR3 is CASNLRGDTQYF. DNA of the CDR3: TGCGCCAGCAACCTGAGGGGAGATACGCAGTATTTT.

The chain links TRBV7-9 to TRBJ2-1; 11 bases line up with TRBD2. Unmatched junction bases numbered 6, after V lost 5 bases and J lost 6 bases. The CDR3 runs to 15 residues. The germline V gene encodes CDR1 SEHNR and CDR2 FQNEAQ (reference sequence). The CDR3 DNA reads TGTGCCAGCAGCCTTAGCGGGAGGGCCATCAATGAGCAGTTCTTC. Amino acid sequence: CASSLSGRAINEQFF.

As to this clone: Relative to the germline gene, one junction end is altered; a read error may explain this. The rearrangement uses TRBV4-3 and TRBJ2-1, with 7 bases matching TRBD1. Germline-derived CDR1 and CDR2 are LGHNA and YSLEER. The CDR3 totals 14 residues. CDR3 sequence reads: CASSQAGQLTSRLF. CDR3 nucleotide sequence: TGCGCCAGCAGCCAAGCGGGACAGCTAACGTCGCGGCTCTTC.

V usage is TRBV4-1 and J usage is TRBJ2-3, with 10 bases matching TRBD1. The CDR3 runs to 16 residues. The germline gives CDR1 MGHRA, CDR2 YSYEKL. The trim removed 5 bases at V and 3 bases at J, leaving 8 bases unmatched. CDR3 sequence: CASSNDGTGATDTQYF. CDR3 coding DNA: TGCGCCAGCAGCAACGACGGGACAGGGGCAACAGATACGCAGTATTTT.

V gene TRBV6-5 combines with J gene TRBJ1-1, with D possibly matching TRBD1 (5 bases). The CDR3 is 16 residues long. Germline assignment: CDR1 MNHEY and CDR2 SVGAGI. V dropped 3 bases and J dropped 4 bases, with 18 bases sitting between them. This CDR3 reads CASSYTLGAARTEAFF. CDR3 coding DNA: TGTGCCAGCAGTTATACGTTAGGGGCTGCACGCACTGAAGCTTTCTTT.

V is TRBV27 and J is TRBJ2-7; D gene ambiguous. Germline assignment: CDR1 MNHEY and CDR2 SMNVEV (reference sequence). V was cut by 2 bases and J by 3 bases, with 8 bases left in between. This CDR3 is 13 amino acids long. This chain's CDR3 is CASSLGLYYEQYF. CDR3 coding DNA: TGTGCCAGCAGTTTAGGCCTGTACTACGAGCAGTACTTC.

The chain recombines TRBV28 with TRBJ2-7; no clear D gene. The germline V gene has CDR1 MDHEN and CDR2 SYDVKM. Trimming removed 7 bases from V and 3 bases from J, with 7 bases in between. The CDR3 extends over 11 amino acids. The CDR3: CASNSNYEQYF. The CDR3 DNA reads TGTGCCAGCAATAGCAACTACGAGCAGTACTTC.

The sample holds a few counts of this clone. The chain is built from TRBV29-1 and TRBJ1-3; tentatively, D is TRBD1 (5 bases). Between the trimmed V and J ends, which lost 4 bases and 6 bases, there was a span of 7 bases. CDR3 length: 11 amino acids. Germline assignment: CDR1 SQVTM and CDR2 ANQGSEA. The CDR3 DNA reads TGCAGCGTTGCAGGGTTAAACACCATATATTTT. Translated, it gives CSVAGLNTIYF.

This chain joins TRBV5-1 and TRBJ1-1; 7 bases agree with TRBD1. This CDR3 has 16 residues. V lost 1 base, J lost 2 bases, and 8 bases stayed unmatched. Germline loops: CDR1 SGHRS, CDR2 YFSETQ. CDR3: CASSLRSGTDNTEAFF. CDR3 in DNA: TGCGCCAGCAGCTTGCGGTCCGGGACAGATAACACTGAAGCTTTCTTT.

The gene calls are TRBV7-6 and TRBJ1-5, with 8 bases identical to TRBD1. This CDR3 is built from 14 residues. CDR1 and CDR2 (germline): SGHVS, FNYEAQ. V trimming: 3 bases; J trimming: 7 bases; junction bases outside the gene matches: 5. CDR3 sequence reads: CASSLGTGDQPQHF. CDR3 in DNA: TGTGCCAGCAGCTTGGGGACAGGAGACCAGCCCCAGCATTTT.

This clone was found once. The rearrangement links TRBV9 to TRBJ2-7; the D gene could be TRBD1 or TRBD2 (7 bases each). The germline gives CDR1 SGDLS, CDR2 YYNGEE. The CDR3 loop spans 14 amino acids. V lost 0 bases and J 5 bases, leaving 12 bases between the germline ends. The CDR3 here is CASSVGRGGHEQYF. CDR3 sequence (DNA): TGTGCCAGCAGCGTAGGCAGGGGGGGCCACGAGCAGTACTTC.

The chain carries TRBV6-5 and TRBJ2-5; maybe TRBD2 (5 bases). The CDR3 is made up of 14 amino acids. CDR1 and CDR2 from the germline V gene are MNHEY and SVGAGI. The V and J ends lost 10 bases and 4 bases respectively, with 19 bases between them. The CDR3 DNA follows: TGTGCCACCAGGTCGGCAGGCGGGCCAGAGACCCAGTACTTC. It codes for CATRSAGGPETQYF.

CDR3 DNA sequence: TGTGCCAGCAGCCCAGCGAGGGGCGGGAGCAACGAGCAGTACTTC. Its protein product is CASSPARGGSNEQYF. The rearrangement links TRBV7-8 to TRBJ2-7; 7 nucleotides align to TRBD2. The CDR3 is 15 residues long. With 5 bases clipped from V and 5 bases from J, the junction kept 12 bases outside the gene matches. CDR1 is SGHVS, CDR2 FQNEAQ, per germline.

The CDR3 region has the DNA TGTGCCAGCAGCTCACAAGAGACCCAGTACTTC. It yields the protein CASSSQETQYF. The V call is TRBV5-8, the J call TRBJ2-5; D gene ambiguous. This CDR3 contains 11 residues. V was trimmed by 3 bases and J by 2 bases, leaving 2 bases between them. The V gene's germline CDR1 is SGHTS and CDR2 YDEGEE.

There are a few counts of this clone. The V call is TRBV7-9, the J call TRBJ2-5; 15 bases align to TRBD2. Germline-derived CDR1 and CDR2 are SEHNR and FQNEAQ (reference sequence). Germline trimming cut 5 bases from V and 3 bases from J; bases unmatched to any gene: 4. This CDR3 spans 16 amino acids. The CDR3 loop reads CASSGGTSGRKETQYF. CDR3 bases: TGTGCCAGCAGCGGGGGGACTAGCGGGAGGAAAGAGACCCAGTACTTC. The full variable domain, rest sourced from reference TRBV7-9 and TRBJ2-5, is DTGVSQNPRHKITKRGQNVTFRCDPISEHNRLYWYRQTLGQGPEFLTYFQNEAQLEKSRLLSDRFSAERPKGSFSTLEIQRTEQGDSAMYLCASSGGTSGRKETQYFGPGTRLLVL.

J is TRBJ1-4 and V is TRBV30, with unresolved D. V was cut by 0 bases and J by 4 bases, with 9 bases left in between. The V gene's germline CDR1 is GTSNPN and CDR2 SVGIG (reference sequence). This CDR3 has 14 amino acids. CDR3 sequence: CAWSVVGNNEKLFF. In nucleotides, the CDR3 is TGTGCCTGGAGTGTGGTCGGGAATAATGAAAAACTGTTTTTT.